This T cell receptor (beta chain) was documented in a study of T-cell reconstitution after alpha-beta-depleted transplantation in children. It was with unique molecular identifiers that the TCRbeta library was prepared. TCRdb fed the PCR reads into MiXCR, producing one record per CDR3 protein. The sample shows 90,000 to 120,000 distinct CDR3 sequences, approximately 6.4% of them seen only once. Trimming took off 3 bases at V and 6 bases at J, with 21 bases between the two ends. This CDR3 is built from 16 residues. Per germline, CDR1 LGHNA and CDR2 YNFKEQ. This clonotype occurred a few times. The sample was PBMCs, mostly from graft donor cells, taken 360 days after TCRalphabeta/CD19-depleted stem cell transplant. This clonotype was obtained from a male patient aged 2 to 9 who had a stem cell transplant for acute lymphoblastic leukemia, so the T cells may come from the graft donor. The chain couples TRBV4-2 to TRBJ2-7; D gene ambiguous. CDR3 sequence reads: CASSQGRADPSPEQYF. The CDR3 region has the DNA TGTGCCAGCAGCCAGGGCCGGGCGGATCCTTCCCCCGAGCAGTACTTC.